These 3 T cell receptor beta chains came from one sample sequenced in a study of shared clonotypes between healthy human individuals. Sequencing used immunoSEQ multiplex PCR; TCRdb keeps in-frame clones, though not all of them. The profile shows 2 million to 2.5 million clones, under 97% of them singletons. The sample consisted of naive CD4+ T cells sorted from blood. As for subset: CD45RA+ positively selected. The receptors originated from a man aged 18 to 29 in good health.

A word on this clone: The identical CDR3 is also encoded by other nucleotide sequences in the sample. The chain uses TRBV6-1 and TRBJ1-2; no definite D call. The V gene's germline CDR1 is MNHNS and CDR2 SASEGT. The CDR3 length is 12 residues. The V gene lost 3 bases and the J gene lost 4 bases, with 6 bases spanning the gap. DNA of the CDR3: TGTGCCAGCAGTGAGGACCGCTATGGCTACACCTTC. It specifies CASSEDRYGYTF.

J is TRBJ2-1 and V is TRBV5-4; the D call may be TRBD1 or TRBD2 (5 bases each). V lost 2 bases, J lost 9 bases, and 9 bases lay in between. The CDR3 has 12 amino acids. The germline V gene has CDR1 SGHNT and CDR2 YYREEE (reference sequence). CDR3: CASSLGTGEQFF. The CDR3 DNA reads TGTGCCAGCAGCTTAGGGACGGGTGAGCAGTTCTTC.

The chain combines TRBV10-3 with TRBJ2-3; D is ambiguous. The CDR3 consists of 16 residues. V was pared by 4 bases and J by 0 bases, with 14 bases between. Germline CDR1 ENHRY, CDR2 SYGVKD. CDR3 amino acids: CAISVGAGSSTDTQYF. The CDR3 DNA is TGTGCCATCAGTGTAGGAGCAGGTTCTAGCACAGATACGCAGTATTTT.